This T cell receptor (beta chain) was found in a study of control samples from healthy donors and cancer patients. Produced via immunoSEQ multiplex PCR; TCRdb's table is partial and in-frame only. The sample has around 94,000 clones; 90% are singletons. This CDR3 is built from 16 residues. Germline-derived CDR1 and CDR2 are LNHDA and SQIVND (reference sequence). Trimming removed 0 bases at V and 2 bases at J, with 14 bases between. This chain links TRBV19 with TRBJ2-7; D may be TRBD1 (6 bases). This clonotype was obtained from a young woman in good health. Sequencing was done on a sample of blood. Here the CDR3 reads CASSIEFGRGTYEQYF. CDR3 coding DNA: TGTGCCAGTAGTATAGAGTTCGGCAGGGGCACCTACGAGCAGTACTTC.